This TCR beta chain stems from a study of blood T cell repertoires in COVID-19. As processed by the authors: Estimates of nucleated cell counts were drawn from the amplification of reference gene primers. Using immunoSEQ multiplex PCR, the repertoire was profiled, and TCRdb retains in-frame clones only, with some absent. V, J and clone size are those of that table, while D and trimming were read from the DNA. The sample has fewer than 200,000 clones, less than 85% seen once. The source is a woman between 55 and 75 years old with acute COVID-19. Sequencing used PBMCs or T cells enriched from blood (not recorded which).

The CDR3 loop is CASSQDGGRRNEQFF. The CDR3, as DNA: TGCGCCAGCAGCCAAGATGGCGGCCGGAGGAATGAGCAGTTCTTC. This rearrangement joins TRBV4-3 to TRBJ2-1; TRBD2 is a possible D gene (5 bases). The germline V and J ends were trimmed by 0 bases and 7 bases, with 13 bases remaining between them. Germline CDR1 LGHNA, CDR2 YSLEER. The CDR3 is made up of 15 amino acids.